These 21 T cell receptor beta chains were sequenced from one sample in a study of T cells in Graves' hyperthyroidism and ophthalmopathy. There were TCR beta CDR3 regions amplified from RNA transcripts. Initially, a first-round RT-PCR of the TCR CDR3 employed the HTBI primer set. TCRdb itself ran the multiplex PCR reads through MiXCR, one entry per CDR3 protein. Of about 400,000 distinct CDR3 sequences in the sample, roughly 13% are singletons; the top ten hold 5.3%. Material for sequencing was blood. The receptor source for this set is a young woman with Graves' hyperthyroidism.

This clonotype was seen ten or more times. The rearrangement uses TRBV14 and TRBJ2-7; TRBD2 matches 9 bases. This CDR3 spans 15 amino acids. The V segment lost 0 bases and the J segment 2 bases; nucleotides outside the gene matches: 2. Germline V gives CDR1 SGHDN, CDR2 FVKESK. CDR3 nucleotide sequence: TGTGCCAGCAGCCAAGATCTAGCGGGAACCTACGAGCAGTACTTC. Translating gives CASSQDLAGTYEQYF.

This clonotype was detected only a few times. CDR3 loop: CASRSPGLAGASEQYF. CDR3 in DNA: TGTGCCAGCAGGAGCCCTGGACTAGCGGGAGCCTCCGAGCAGTACTTC. The chain links TRBV6-1 to TRBJ2-7, with 13 bases identical to TRBD2. With 6 bases clipped from V and 6 bases from J, the junction kept 11 bases outside the gene matches. Germline CDR1 MNHNS, CDR2 SASEGT. This CDR3 comprises 16 residues.

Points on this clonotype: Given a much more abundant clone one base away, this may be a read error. The CDR3 sequence is CASSSGTAAFNSPLHF. The CDR3, as DNA: TGTGCCAGCAGCTCCGGGACAGCGGCCTTCAATTCACCCCTCCACTTT. V gene TRBV11-2 combines with J gene TRBJ1-6; 7 bases line up with TRBD1. The junction had 10 bases not matched to a gene; V was cut back by 4 bases and J by 7 bases. This CDR3 contains 16 residues. Germline assignment: CDR1 SGHAT and CDR2 FQNNGV.

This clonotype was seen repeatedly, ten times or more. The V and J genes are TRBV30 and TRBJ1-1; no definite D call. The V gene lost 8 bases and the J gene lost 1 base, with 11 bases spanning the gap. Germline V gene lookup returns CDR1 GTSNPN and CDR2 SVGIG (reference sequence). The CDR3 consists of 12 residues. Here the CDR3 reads CATSGRNTEAFF. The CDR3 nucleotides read TGTGCCACCTCCGGGCGGAACACTGAAGCTTTCTTT.

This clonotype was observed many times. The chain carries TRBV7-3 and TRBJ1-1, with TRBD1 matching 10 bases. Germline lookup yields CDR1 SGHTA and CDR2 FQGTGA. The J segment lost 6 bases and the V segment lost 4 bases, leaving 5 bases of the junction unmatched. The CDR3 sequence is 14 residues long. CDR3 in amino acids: CASSSTGQGAEAFF. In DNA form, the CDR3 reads TGTGCCAGCAGCTCTACTGGACAGGGGGCTGAAGCTTTCTTT.

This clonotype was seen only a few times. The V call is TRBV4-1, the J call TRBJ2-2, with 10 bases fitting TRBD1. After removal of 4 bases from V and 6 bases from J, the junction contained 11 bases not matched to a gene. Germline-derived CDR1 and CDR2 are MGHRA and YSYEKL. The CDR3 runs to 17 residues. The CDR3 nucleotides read TGCGCCAGCAGCCGAGGCTGGGGGGGACAGGGGTCCGGGGAGCTGTTTTTT. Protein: CASSRGWGGQGSGELFF.

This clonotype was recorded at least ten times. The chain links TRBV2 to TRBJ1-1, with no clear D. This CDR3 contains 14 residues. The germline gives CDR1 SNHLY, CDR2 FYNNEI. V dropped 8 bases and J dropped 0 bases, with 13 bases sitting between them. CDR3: CASVRGRVNTEAFF. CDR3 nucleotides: TGTGCCAGCGTTCGAGGCAGAGTGAACACTGAAGCTTTCTTT.

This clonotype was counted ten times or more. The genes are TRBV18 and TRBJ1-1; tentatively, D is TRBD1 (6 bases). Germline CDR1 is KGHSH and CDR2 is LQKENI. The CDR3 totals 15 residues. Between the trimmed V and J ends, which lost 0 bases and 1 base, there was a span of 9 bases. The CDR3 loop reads CASSPPRGANTEAFF. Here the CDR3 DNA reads TGTGCCAGCTCACCACCAAGGGGGGCGAACACTGAAGCTTTCTTT.

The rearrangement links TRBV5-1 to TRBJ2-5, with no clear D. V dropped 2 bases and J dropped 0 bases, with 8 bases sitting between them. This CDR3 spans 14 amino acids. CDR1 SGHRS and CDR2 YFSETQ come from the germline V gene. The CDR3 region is CASSLHQYQETQYF. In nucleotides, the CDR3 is TGCGCCAGCAGCTTACACCAGTACCAAGAGACCCAGTACTTC.

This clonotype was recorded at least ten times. In nucleotides, the CDR3 is TGTGCCAGCAGCCAACTACGGGACAGGCCTGCCGAGCAGTACTTC. This codes for CASSQLRDRPAEQYF. V gene TRBV6-2 or TRBV6-3 combines with J gene TRBJ2-7; the match to TRBD1 covers 8 bases. CDR3 size: 15 residues. CDR1 is MNHEY and CDR2 is SVGEGT in the germline V gene. V was clipped by 6 bases and J by 6 bases; unmatched bases: 13.

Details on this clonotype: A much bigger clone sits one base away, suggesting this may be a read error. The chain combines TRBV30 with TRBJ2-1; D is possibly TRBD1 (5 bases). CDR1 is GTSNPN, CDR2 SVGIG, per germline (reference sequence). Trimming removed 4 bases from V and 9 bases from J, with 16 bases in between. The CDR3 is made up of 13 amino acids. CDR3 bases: TGTGCCTGGAATCGAGCAGGGCCGGGTGAGCAGTTCTTC. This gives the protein CAWNRAGPGEQFF. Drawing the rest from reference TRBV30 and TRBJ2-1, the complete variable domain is SQTIHQWPATLVQPVGSPLSLECTVEGTSNPNLYWYRQAAGRGLQLLFYSVGIGQISSEVPQNLSASRPQDRQFILSSKKLLLSDSGFYLCAWNRAGPGEQFFGPGTRLTVL.

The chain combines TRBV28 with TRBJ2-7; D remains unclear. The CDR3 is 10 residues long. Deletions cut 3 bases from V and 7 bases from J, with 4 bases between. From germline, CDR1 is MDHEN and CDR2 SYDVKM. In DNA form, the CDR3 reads TGTGCCAGCAGTTTCCGGGAGCAGTACTTC. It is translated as CASSFREQYF.

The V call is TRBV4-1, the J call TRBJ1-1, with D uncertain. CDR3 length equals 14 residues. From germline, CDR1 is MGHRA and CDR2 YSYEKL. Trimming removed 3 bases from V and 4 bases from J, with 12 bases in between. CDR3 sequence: CASSQSSMGTEAFF. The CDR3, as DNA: TGCGCCAGCAGCCAGTCCTCAATGGGCACTGAAGCTTTCTTT.

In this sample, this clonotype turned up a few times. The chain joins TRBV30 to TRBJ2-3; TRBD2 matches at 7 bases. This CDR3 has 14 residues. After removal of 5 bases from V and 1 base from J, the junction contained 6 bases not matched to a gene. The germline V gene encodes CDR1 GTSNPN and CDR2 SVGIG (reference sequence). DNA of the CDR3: TGTGCCTGGCAAGGTCTAGCGGGCACAGATACGCAGTATTTT. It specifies CAWQGLAGTDTQYF.

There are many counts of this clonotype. The CDR3 sequence is CSVELKTSGKQFF. CDR3 DNA sequence: TGCAGCGTTGAACTCAAGACTAGCGGGAAGCAGTTCTTC. The chain joins TRBV29-1 to TRBJ2-1, with 11 nucleotides matching TRBD2. Germline lookup yields CDR1 SQVTM and CDR2 ANQGSEA. Germline trimming cut 2 bases from V and 11 bases from J; bases unmatched to any gene: 5. The CDR3 length is 13 residues.

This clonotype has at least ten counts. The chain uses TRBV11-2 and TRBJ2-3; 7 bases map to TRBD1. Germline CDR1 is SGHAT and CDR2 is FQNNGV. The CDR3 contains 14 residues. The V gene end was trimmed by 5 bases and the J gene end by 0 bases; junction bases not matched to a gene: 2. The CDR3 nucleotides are TGTGCCAGCAGCCTACAGGGGAGCACAGATACGCAGTATTTT. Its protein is CASSLQGSTDTQYF. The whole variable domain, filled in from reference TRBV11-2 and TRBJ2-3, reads EAGVAQSPRYKIIEKRQSVAFWCNPISGHATLYWYQQILGQGPKLLIQFQNNGVVDDSQLPKDRFSAERLKGVDSTLKIQPAKLEDSAVYLCASSLQGSTDTQYFGPGTRLTVL.

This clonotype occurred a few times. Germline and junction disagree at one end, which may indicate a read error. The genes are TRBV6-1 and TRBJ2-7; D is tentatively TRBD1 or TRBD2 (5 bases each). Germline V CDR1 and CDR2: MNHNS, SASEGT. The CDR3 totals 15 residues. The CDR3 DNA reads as TGTGCCAGCAGCCGCACAACCTACGGGACCTACGGGCAGTACTTC. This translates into CASSRTTYGTYGQYF.

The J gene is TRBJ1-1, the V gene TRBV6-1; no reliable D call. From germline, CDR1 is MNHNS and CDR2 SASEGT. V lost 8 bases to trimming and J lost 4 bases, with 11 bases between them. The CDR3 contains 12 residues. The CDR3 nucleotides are TGTGCCAGCGGGGTTGGTGGCACTGAAGCTTTCTTT. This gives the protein CASGVGGTEAFF.

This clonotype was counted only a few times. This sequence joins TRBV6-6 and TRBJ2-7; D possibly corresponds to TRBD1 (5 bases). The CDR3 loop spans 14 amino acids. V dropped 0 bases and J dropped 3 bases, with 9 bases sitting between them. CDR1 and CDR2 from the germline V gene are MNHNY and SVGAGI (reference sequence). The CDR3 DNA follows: TGTGCCAGCAGTTACTCGGGGCAGAGCTACGAGCAGTACTTC. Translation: CASSYSGQSYEQYF.

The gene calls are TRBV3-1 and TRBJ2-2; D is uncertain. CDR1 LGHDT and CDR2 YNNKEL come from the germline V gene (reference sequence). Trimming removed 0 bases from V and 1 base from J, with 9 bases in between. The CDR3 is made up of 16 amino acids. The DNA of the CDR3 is TGTGCCAGCAGCCAAGATCTCTGGATGAACACCGGGGAGCTGTTTTTT. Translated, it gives CASSQDLWMNTGELFF.

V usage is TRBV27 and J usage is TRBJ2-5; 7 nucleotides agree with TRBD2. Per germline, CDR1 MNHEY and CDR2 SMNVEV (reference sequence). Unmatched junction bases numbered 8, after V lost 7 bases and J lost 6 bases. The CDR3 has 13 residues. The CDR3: CASTPGGGKTQYF. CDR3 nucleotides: TGTGCCAGCACGCCGGGAGGAGGAAAGACCCAGTACTTC.